Reported below is one T cell receptor (beta chain). The antigen remains unidentified. The record originates from a study of cytomegalovirus exposure and HLA in healthy donors. As for the study in general: Earlier results showed 117 million unique TCR beta sequences derived from some 180 million T cells.

Per germline, CDR1 SQVTM and CDR2 ANQGSEA. This CDR3 is 13 amino acids long. V lost 7 bases and J 5 bases, leaving 16 bases between the germline ends. It was with 60 Vbeta and 13 Jbeta primers that the PCR ran. Using immunoSEQ multiplex PCR, the repertoire was profiled, and TCRdb retains in-frame clones only, with some absent. This table holds 100,000 or so clones, 75% found once. Study findings and constraints: An analysis was carried out at a later point. It showed that HLA-associated TCR beta chains were more clonally expanded than equally common non-associated chains.

Sequencing was performed on PBMCs. V and J are TRBV29-1 and TRBJ2-3; tentatively, D is TRBD1 (6 bases). The TCR originated in a middle-aged man in good health and CMV-seronegative. In DNA form, the CDR3 reads TGCAGCGGAGGATCAGGGGTGGGAGATACGCAGTATTTT. Amino acids: CSGGSGVGDTQYF.